The 14 T cell receptor beta chains in this list originate from one sample, sequenced in a study of long-term antiretroviral therapy in people with HIV (dated by TCRdb to about 2022). The immunoSEQ hsTCRB v3.0 assay was used at survey level resolution to sequence the TRB variable region. Drawn from immuneACCESS, this table holds only the in-frame rearrangements with V and J called that TCRdb kept. Clones are partly lost; checked studies trace under half to an unresolved V gene and leave the rest unexplained. This sample comprises fewer than 20,000 clones, roughly 78% of them detected only once. The ten largest clonotypes hold approximately 8.6% of the sample. Here the sequenced sample was unsorted PBMCs, taken at the start of antiretroviral therapy, before treatment. The receptors shown here come from a woman aged 35 to 49 with HIV.

This clone was observed a handful of times. The chain uses TRBV7-2 and TRBJ1-6; 7 nucleotides line up with TRBD1. The J segment lost 10 bases and the V segment lost 5 bases, leaving 11 bases of the junction unmatched. The CDR3 has 15 residues. CDR1 is SGHTA, CDR2 FQGNSA, per germline. Here the CDR3 reads CASSPRASGGSPLHF. CDR3 in DNA: TGTGCCAGCAGCCCCCGGGCCTCAGGGGGATCACCCCTCCACTTT.

V and J are TRBV7-2 and TRBJ2-1; no firm D call. V was clipped by 1 base and J by 5 bases, with 9 bases between them. Germline CDR1 is SGHTA and CDR2 is FQGNSA. This CDR3 is built from 14 residues. The CDR3 sequence: CASSLDRVHNEQFF. The DNA for the CDR3 is TGTGCCAGCAGCTTAGACAGAGTCCACAATGAGCAGTTCTTC.

V and J are TRBV19 and TRBJ1-1; the D gene is possibly TRBD1 (6 bases). V was pared by 3 bases and J by 2 bases, with 10 bases between. CDR3 length equals 14 residues. The germline V gene encodes CDR1 LNHDA and CDR2 SQIVND (reference sequence). The CDR3 loop is CASSIPQGNTEAFF. The CDR3 bases are TGTGCCAGTAGTATCCCACAGGGAAACACTGAAGCTTTCTTT.

This clone was detected once. The chain has TRBV7-2 and TRBJ1-2; D call uncertain. Germline V CDR1 and CDR2: SGHTA, FQGNSA. The CDR3 totals 13 residues. V dropped 5 bases and J dropped 6 bases, with 13 bases sitting between them. The DNA for the CDR3 is TGTGCCAGCAGCCGAGCCCTAGGCGATGGCTACACCTTC. Its translation: CASSRALGDGYTF.

V gene TRBV5-1 combines with J gene TRBJ2-5; perhaps D is TRBD1 or TRBD2 (5 bases each). This CDR3 region has 15 residues. Trimming cost V 0 bases and J 0 bases, with 9 bases left between them. CDR1 and CDR2 from the germline V gene are SGHRS and YFSETQ. The CDR3 DNA is TGCGCCAGCAGCTTGGGGGGGACCAACCAAGAGACCCAGTACTTC. It is translated as CASSLGGTNQETQYF.

This chain uses TRBV7-8 with TRBJ1-5, with 9 bases matching TRBD1. The germline V gene has CDR1 SGHVS and CDR2 FQNEAQ. The CDR3 consists of 16 residues. Trimming removed 1 base from V and 4 bases from J; junction bases left unmatched: 5. The CDR3 nucleotides are TGTGCCAGCAGCTTAGGGACAGGGGCGGGGAATCAGCCCCAGCATTTT. This codes for CASSLGTGAGNQPQHF.

In nucleotides, the CDR3 is TGTGCCAGCAGTGAAGCTGAGGGGGCTCGGACAGATACGCAGTATTTT. It yields the protein CASSEAEGARTDTQYF. This chain joins TRBV6-1 and TRBJ2-3, with 7 positions matching TRBD1. The CDR3 loop spans 16 amino acids. Trimming removed 0 bases from V and 3 bases from J; junction bases left unmatched: 6. Germline assignment: CDR1 MNHNS and CDR2 SASEGT.

The chain carries TRBV14 and TRBJ2-7; 7 bases line up with TRBD2. Unmatched junction bases numbered 10, after V lost 3 bases and J lost 2 bases. The length of the CDR3 is 16 residues. Germline loops: CDR1 SGHDN, CDR2 FVKESK. The CDR3 DNA reads as TGTGCCAGCAGCCATCTACCGCCGGGACTAACCTACGAGCAGTACTTC. This sequence encodes CASSHLPPGLTYEQYF.

The chain employs TRBV5-8 and TRBJ2-2, with D perhaps assigned TRBD1 or TRBD2 (5 bases each). The germline gives CDR1 SGHTS, CDR2 YDEGEE. There are 15 residues in the CDR3. The V end lost 0 bases, the J end lost 4 bases, and 10 bases lay between the germline ends. The DNA for the CDR3 is TGTGCCAGCAGCTTGGGGAGTGGGGGCACCGGGGAGCTGTTTTTT. Translating it yields CASSLGSGGTGELFF. The variable domain in full, completed from reference TRBV5-8 and TRBJ2-2, reads EAGVTQSPTHLIKTRGQQATLRCSPISGHTSVYWYQQALGLGLQFLLWYDEGEERNRGNFPPRFSGRQFPNYSSELNVNALELEDSALYLCASSLGSGGTGELFFGEGSRLTVL.

The genes are TRBV5-1 and TRBJ1-2; no firm D call. Trimming shortened V by 1 base and J by 1 base, and 14 bases separated the two germline ends. Germline V gives CDR1 SGHRS, CDR2 YFSETQ. The CDR3 consists of 16 residues. In nucleotides, the CDR3 is TGCGCCAGCAGCTTGCGTACAGCCAACTATAACTATGGCTACACCTTC. This sequence encodes CASSLRTANYNYGYTF.

The J gene is TRBJ1-4, the V gene TRBV5-1; 12 nucleotides line up with TRBD1. Germline V gives CDR1 SGHRS, CDR2 YFSETQ. This CDR3 has 14 amino acids. V trimming: 4 bases; J trimming: 7 bases; junction bases outside the gene matches: 2. CDR3 region: CASSGTGGSEKLFF. The CDR3 nucleotides are TGCGCCAGCAGCGGGACAGGGGGCAGTGAAAAACTGTTTTTT.

The chain is built from TRBV28 and TRBJ2-7; D is uncertain. V was clipped by 4 bases and J by 1 base, with 8 bases between them. Looked up from germline, CDR1 is MDHEN and CDR2 is SYDVKM. This CDR3 has 13 amino acids. CDR3 bases: TGTGCCAGCAGTTACCCCCCTTCCTACGAGCAGTACTTC. It specifies CASSYPPSYEQYF.

The rearrangement links TRBV27 to TRBJ2-1; tentatively, D is TRBD1 or TRBD2 (5 bases each). This CDR3 region has 15 residues. Per germline, CDR1 MNHEY and CDR2 SMNVEV (reference sequence). Trimming removed 6 bases from V and 0 bases from J, with 12 bases in between. The CDR3 DNA sequence: TGTGCCAGCAGGGGGGTCAAGAGCTCCTACAATGAGCAGTTCTTC. It encodes CASRGVKSSYNEQFF.

J is TRBJ2-7 and V is TRBV2, with D perhaps matching TRBD1 (5 bases). The germline CDR1 and CDR2 sequences are SNHLY and FYNNEI. The CDR3 contains 14 residues. Between the trimmed V and J ends, which lost 10 bases and 5 bases, there was a span of 21 bases. CDR3 in DNA: TGTGCCACCTCGCCGAGTGGACAAAGCGACGAGCAGTACTTC. Translated: CATSPSGQSDEQYF.